A selection of T cell receptor beta chains follows, all from one sample in a study of T cells in localized non-small cell lung cancer. The protocol was immunoSEQ multiplex PCR, while the TCRdb copy is restricted to in-frame clones and leaves out a portion. The repertoire holds about 40,000 clones, with around 84% as singletons. The material was peripheral blood, obtained before any cancer treatment. These TCRs come from a man aged 18 to 50 with stage I lung adenocarcinoma. CDR3s include the opening cysteine and the closing phenylalanine or tryptophan. Each record gives: J gene, V gene, D gene, clone size, CDR3 DNA, CDR3 protein. A D gene is named only where the DNA matches it firmly. Part of the rows lack a size; the others show once, few, many or a class for expanded clones.

TRBJ2-1	TRBV1	NA	NA	TGCACCAGCAGCCAACCGGGGGGCCGGTCCTACAATGAGCAGTTCTTC	CTSSQPGGRSYNEQFF
TRBJ2-7	TRBV4-2	NA	NA	TGTGCCAGCAGCCAAGACTCCCCTGACGGGGTAGGGTACGAGCAGTACTTC	CASSQDSPDGVGYEQYF
TRBJ2-2	TRBV10-1	NA	NA	TGCGCCAGCGACCGGGACTCCGCGAACACCGGGGAGCTGTTTTTT	CASDRDSANTGELFF
TRBJ2-7	TRBV2	NA	NA	TGTGCCAGCGGGCGCGGGGCAGAGCAGTACTTC	CASGRGAEQYF
TRBJ2-5	TRBV7-9	NA	NA	TGTGCCAGCAGCTTACCAGGATTGGAAGAGACCCAGTACTTC	CASSLPGLEETQYF
TRBJ2-5	TRBV5-8	NA	NA	TGTGCCAGCAGCCCCGGACGTTATGGGTCCCAAGAGACCCAGTACTTC	CASSPGRYGSQETQYF
TRBJ2-2	TRBV4-3	TRBD1	NA	TGCGCCAGCAGCCAAGAACGGACAGGGGGCCTTGGGGAGCTGTTTTTT	CASSQERTGGLGELFF
TRBJ1-5	TRBV28	NA	few	TGTGCCAGCAGAAATTCAGGGGGCAATCAGCCCCAGCATTTT	CASRNSGGNQPQHF
TRBJ2-3	TRBV7-9	NA	NA	TGTGCCAGCAGCCCCGAAAAGCGGGGCACAGATACGCAGTATTTT	CASSPEKRGTDTQYF
TRBJ1-2	TRBV7-2	NA	NA	TGTGCCGGTCGGGACGTCCGTTCCTATGGCTACACCTTC	CAGRDVRSYGYTF
TRBJ1-1	TRBV5-6	NA	NA	TGTGCCAGCAGCTTGGGGGCGGGGGCGAGGAACACTGAAGCTTTCTTT	CASSLGAGARNTEAFF
TRBJ2-1	TRBV7-9	NA	NA	TGTGCCAGCAGTCTGGACGGGTATGAGCAGTTCTTC	CASSLDGYEQFF
TRBJ2-1	TRBV28	NA	NA	TGTGCCAGCAGTTTGACGCAAGGGAGCCATGAGCAGTTCTTC	CASSLTQGSHEQFF
TRBJ1-6	TRBV10-1	NA	NA	TGCGCCAGCAGTGAGGGGAAGCTGGCAGATAATTCACCCCTCCACTTT	CASSEGKLADNSPLHF
TRBJ1-4	TRBV2	NA	NA	TGTGCCAGCAGATTCACAGGGATGAGGGGAACTAATGAAAAACTGTTTTTT	CASRFTGMRGTNEKLFF
TRBJ1-3	TRBV6-6	NA	NA	TGTGCCAGCAGGGGACCAGGGGAGAGCTCTGGAAACACCATATATTTT	CASRGPGESSGNTIYF
TRBJ2-7	TRBV6-1	NA	NA	TGTGCCAGCTCCCCTATGGGGGTATACGAGCAGTACTTC	CASSPMGVYEQYF
TRBJ1-6	TRBV30	NA	NA	TGTGCCGGTCCCGGGCCCCGTGAAGCCCTCCACTTT	CAGPGPREALHF
TRBJ2-7	TRBV28	TRBD1	NA	TGTGCCAGCAGTCCTTGGGACAGGGAAAGAGGATACGAGCAGTACTTC	CASSPWDRERGYEQYF
TRBJ2-1	TRBV5-1	NA	NA	TGCGCCAGCAGCGACGGACTGACCGAGCAGTTCTTC	CASSDGLTEQFF
TRBJ1-1	TRBV28	NA	NA	TGTGCCAGCAGTCCTCATCGGCTCACTGAAGCTTTCTTT	CASSPHRLTEAFF
TRBJ2-4	TRBV7-2	TRBD1	NA	TGTGCCAGCAGCGTACAAGCCGGGACAGGGCAGGGCATTCAGTACTTC	CASSVQAGTGQGIQYF
TRBJ2-3	TRBV7-9	NA	NA	TGTGCCAGCAGCTTGGGTCCGGGGAAAGCAGATACGCAGTATTTT	CASSLGPGKADTQYF
TRBJ1-4	TRBV7-2	NA	once	TGTGCCAGCAGCCCCACAGGACGGTCTAATGAAAAACTGTTTTTT	CASSPTGRSNEKLFF
TRBJ2-3	TRBV12-5	TRBD2	few	TGTGCTAGTGCCCCCGGGACTAGCTATAGCACAGATACGCAGTATTTT	CASAPGTSYSTDTQYF
TRBJ1-1	TRBV30	NA	NA	TGTGCCTGGAAGGCCGGGGGGCGGAACACTGAAGCTTTCTTT	CAWKAGGRNTEAFF
TRBJ2-7	TRBV5-4	TRBD2	once	TGTGCCAGCAGCTTTACTAGCGGGGGCTACGAGCAGTACTTC	CASSFTSGGYEQYF
TRBJ1-4	TRBV7-9	NA	NA	TGTGCCAGCAGCTTACGAGGGGAGGGTGAAAAACTGTTTTTT	CASSLRGEGEKLFF
TRBJ1-1	TRBV10-3	TRBD1	NA	TGTGCCATCAGCCCTTCGACAGGGACTGAAGCTTTCTTT	CAISPSTGTEAFF
TRBJ1-2	TRBV13	NA	NA	TGTGCCAGCAGCTCGACTACAGGGTTCTTTAGAAGCTACACCTTC	CASSSTTGFFRSYTF
TRBJ1-2	TRBV7-2	NA	NA	TGTGCCAGCAGCTTAGCCCCAACTCGAAGGGACTACACCTTC	CASSLAPTRRDYTF
TRBJ1-2	TRBV15	NA	NA	TGTGCCACCAGCAGCATAAGGTCAGGTAATGGTGGCTACACCTTC	CATSSIRSGNGGYTF
TRBJ1-2	TRBV5-5	NA	NA	TGTGCCAGCAGCCCCGGCGGGGGGGACCCGCTGGAAGGCTACACCTTC	CASSPGGGDPLEGYTF
TRBJ1-2	TRBV7-8	NA	NA	TGTGCCAGCAGTTCCGCCAGCGGCCGGACGGTGGGGGGCTACACCTTC	CASSSASGRTVGGYTF
TRBJ1-4	TRBV4-2	NA	NA	TGTGCCAGCAGCCAAGGAAAAGTGGGGTCAGAAGAAAAACTGTTTTTT	CASSQGKVGSEEKLFF
TRBJ1-2	TRBV6-5	TRBD1	NA	TGTGCCAGCAGAAGGACAGGGGGCGAGGCATTCGACACCTTC	CASRRTGGEAFDTF
TRBJ1-2	TRBV4-1	TRBD1	NA	TGCGCCAGCAGCCAAGATATCGGACAGGGGAACTATGGCTACACCTTC	CASSQDIGQGNYGYTF
TRBJ1-2	TRBV18	NA	NA	TGTGCCAGCTCACCTAAGGACGTGGGAGGCTACACCTTC	CASSPKDVGGYTF
TRBJ2-1	TRBV11-2	TRBD2	NA	TGTGCCAGCAGCTTAGATTCTAGCGGCTTCGGATGGGATGAGCAGTTCTTC	CASSLDSSGFGWDEQFF
TRBJ1-1	TRBV19	TRBD1	NA	TGTGCCAGTAGTACCCGGACAGGGGCGAAAAACACTGAAGCTTTCTTT	CASSTRTGAKNTEAFF
TRBJ2-1	TRBV5-6	TRBD2	once	TGTGCCAGCAGCCCGTGGGGCAAGGGACTAGCGGAATATAATGAGCAGTTCTTC	CASSPWGKGLAEYNEQFF
TRBJ2-5	TRBV30	TRBD1	NA	TGTGCCTGGAAGAGACCAGTCGGGACAGTAGAAGAGACCCAGTACTTC	CAWKRPVGTVEETQYF
TRBJ2-1	TRBV4-2	TRBD1	NA	TGTGCCAGCAGCCATCGAGACAGGGGTAGGAACAATGAGCAGTTCTTC	CASSHRDRGRNNEQFF
TRBJ2-3	TRBV2	NA	NA	TGTGCCAGCAGGGAGGGGGTCGTAGATACGCAGTATTTT	CASREGVVDTQYF
TRBJ1-1	TRBV6-1	NA	NA	TGTGCCAGCAGGGTCTCAGGGAACACTGAAGCTTTCTTT	CASRVSGNTEAFF
TRBJ2-7	TRBV9	NA	NA	TGTGCCAGCAGCGTCGGTCAGACAAGCCTTCCTTACTTC	CASSVGQTSLPYF
TRBJ2-7	TRBV18	NA	NA	TGTGCCAGCTCACCGAAAGGATTAGCCTACGAGCAGTACTTC	CASSPKGLAYEQYF
TRBJ1-5	TRBV19	NA	once	TGTGCCAGTAGTAACCTGCGGGGCAATCAGCCCCAGCATTTT	CASSNLRGNQPQHF
TRBJ1-2	TRBV4-3	TRBD1	NA	TGCGCCAGCAGCCAAGATGGTGGGACAGGGGGGGAGAACTATGGCTACACCTTC	CASSQDGGTGGENYGYTF
TRBJ2-7	TRBV6-6	TRBD1	NA	TGTGCCAGCAGTGGAGGACAGGGGGACTACGAGCAGTACTTC	CASSGGQGDYEQYF
TRBJ1-3	TRBV18	NA	NA	TGTGCCAGCTCACCAATCTCCCCCGCGCTTGGAAACACCATATATTTT	CASSPISPALGNTIYF
TRBJ2-3	TRBV4-1	NA	NA	TGCGCCAGCAGCCTGCCCGGGACTTCTAGCACAGATACGCAGTATTTT	CASSLPGTSSTDTQYF
TRBJ2-7	TRBV27	TRBD1	once	TGTGCCACCCGATCAACAGGGGACTACGAGCAGTACTTC	CATRSTGDYEQYF
TRBJ1-5	TRBV21-1	NA	NA	TGTGCCGGCAGCAAAGCAAGGGGGCGGGCAAATCAGCCCCAGCATTTT	CAGSKARGRANQPQHF
TRBJ1-2	TRBV13	NA	NA	TGTGCCAGCAGCTTAGGCCGCAGGGGCGATGGCTACACCTTC	CASSLGRRGDGYTF
TRBJ2-1	TRBV27	TRBD2	NA	TGTGCCAGCAGTTTAATCTTTCTAGCGGGGCCAAACAATGAGCAGTTCTTC	CASSLIFLAGPNNEQFF
TRBJ1-6	TRBV28	NA	NA	TGTGCCAGCAGTTTGGTCGGCGGGAGCTCCTATAATTCACCCCTCCACTTT	CASSLVGGSSYNSPLHF